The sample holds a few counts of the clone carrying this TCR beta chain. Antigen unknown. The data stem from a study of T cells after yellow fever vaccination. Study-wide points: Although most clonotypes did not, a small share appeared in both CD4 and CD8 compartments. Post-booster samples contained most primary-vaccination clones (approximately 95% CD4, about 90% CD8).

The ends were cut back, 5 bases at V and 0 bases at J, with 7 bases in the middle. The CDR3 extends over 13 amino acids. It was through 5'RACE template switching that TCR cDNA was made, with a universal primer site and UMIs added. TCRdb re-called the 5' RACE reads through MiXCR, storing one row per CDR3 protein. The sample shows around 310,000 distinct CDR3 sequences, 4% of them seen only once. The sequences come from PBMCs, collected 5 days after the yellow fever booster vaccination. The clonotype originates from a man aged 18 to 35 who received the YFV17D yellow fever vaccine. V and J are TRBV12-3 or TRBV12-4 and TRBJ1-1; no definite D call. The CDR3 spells CASSIFMNTEAFF. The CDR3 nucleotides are TGTGCCAGCAGTATTTTCATGAACACTGAAGCTTTCTTT.